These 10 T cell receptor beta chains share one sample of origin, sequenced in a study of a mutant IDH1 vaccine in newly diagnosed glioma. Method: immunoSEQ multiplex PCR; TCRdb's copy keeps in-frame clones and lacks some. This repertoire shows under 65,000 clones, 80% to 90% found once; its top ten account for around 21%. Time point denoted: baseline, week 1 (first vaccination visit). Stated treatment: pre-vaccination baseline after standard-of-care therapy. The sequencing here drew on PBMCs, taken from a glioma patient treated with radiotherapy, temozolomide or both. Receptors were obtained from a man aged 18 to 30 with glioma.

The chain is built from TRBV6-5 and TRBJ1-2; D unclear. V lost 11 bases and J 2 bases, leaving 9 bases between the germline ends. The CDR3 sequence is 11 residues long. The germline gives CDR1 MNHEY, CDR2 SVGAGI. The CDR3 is CASRANYGYTF. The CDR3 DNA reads TGTGCCTCCCGGGCGAACTATGGCTACACCTTC.

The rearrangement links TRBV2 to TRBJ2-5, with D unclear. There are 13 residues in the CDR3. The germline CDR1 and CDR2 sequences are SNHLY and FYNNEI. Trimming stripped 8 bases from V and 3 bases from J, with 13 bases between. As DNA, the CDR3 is TGTGCCAGCTCTCCTGGTTGGAAAGAGACCCAGTACTTC. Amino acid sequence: CASSPGWKETQYF. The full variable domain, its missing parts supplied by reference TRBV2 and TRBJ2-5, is EPEVTQTPSHQVTQMGQEVILRCVPISNHLYFYWYRQILGQKVEFLVSFYNNEISEKSEIFDDQFSVERPDGSNFTLKIRSTKLEDSAMYFCASSPGWKETQYFGPGTRLLVL.

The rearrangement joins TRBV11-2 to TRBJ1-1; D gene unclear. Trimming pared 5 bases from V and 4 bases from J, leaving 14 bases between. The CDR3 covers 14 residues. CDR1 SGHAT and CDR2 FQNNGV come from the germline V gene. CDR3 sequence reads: CASSPNRPSTEAFF. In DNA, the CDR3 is TGTGCCAGCAGCCCAAACCGACCGTCCACTGAAGCTTTCTTT.

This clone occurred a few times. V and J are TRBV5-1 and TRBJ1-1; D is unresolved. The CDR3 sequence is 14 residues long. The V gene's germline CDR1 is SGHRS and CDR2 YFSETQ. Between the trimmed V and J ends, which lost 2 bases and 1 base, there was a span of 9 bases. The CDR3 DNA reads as TGCGCCAGCAGCTTTGCCCTACGGAACACTGAAGCTTTCTTT. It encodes CASSFALRNTEAFF.

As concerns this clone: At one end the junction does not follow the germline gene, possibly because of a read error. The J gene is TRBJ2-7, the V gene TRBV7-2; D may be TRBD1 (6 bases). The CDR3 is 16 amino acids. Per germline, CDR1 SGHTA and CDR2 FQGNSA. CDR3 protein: CASSLAPTQGTYEQYF. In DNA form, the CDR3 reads TGTGCCAGCAGCCTAGCCCCCACACAGGGTACCTACGAGCAGTACTTC. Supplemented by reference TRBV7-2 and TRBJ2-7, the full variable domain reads GAGVSQSPSNKVTEKGKDVELRCDPISGHTALYWYRQSLGQGLEFLIYFQGNSAPDKSGLPSDRFSAERTGGSVSTLTIQRTQQEDSAVYLCASSLAPTQGTYEQYFGPGTRLTVT.

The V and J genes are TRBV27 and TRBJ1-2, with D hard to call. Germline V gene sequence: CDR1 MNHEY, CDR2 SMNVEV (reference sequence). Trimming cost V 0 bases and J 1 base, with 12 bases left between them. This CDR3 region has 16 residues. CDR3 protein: CASSLSAVFFNYGYTF. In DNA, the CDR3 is TGTGCCAGCAGTTTATCGGCCGTTTTTTTTAACTATGGCTACACCTTC.

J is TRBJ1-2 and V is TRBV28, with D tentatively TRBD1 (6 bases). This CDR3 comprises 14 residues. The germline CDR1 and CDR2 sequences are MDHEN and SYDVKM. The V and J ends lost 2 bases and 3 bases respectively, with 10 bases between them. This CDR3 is CASSLERGDYGYTF. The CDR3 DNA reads TGTGCCAGCAGTTTAGAAAGGGGGGACTATGGCTACACCTTC.

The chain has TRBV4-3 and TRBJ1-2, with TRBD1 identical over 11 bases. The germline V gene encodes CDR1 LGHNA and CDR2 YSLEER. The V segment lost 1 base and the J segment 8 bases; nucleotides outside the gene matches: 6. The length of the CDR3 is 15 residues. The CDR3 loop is CASSQGGQGDRGYTF. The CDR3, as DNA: TGCGCCAGCAGCCAAGGGGGACAGGGGGATAGGGGCTACACCTTC.

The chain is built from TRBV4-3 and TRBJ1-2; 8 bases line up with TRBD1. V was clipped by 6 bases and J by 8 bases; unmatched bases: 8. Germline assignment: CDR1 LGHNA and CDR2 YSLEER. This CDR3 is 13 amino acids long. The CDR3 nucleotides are TGCGCCAGCAGTCAGCTCGCAGGGGGCGGCTACACCTTC. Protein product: CASSQLAGGGYTF.

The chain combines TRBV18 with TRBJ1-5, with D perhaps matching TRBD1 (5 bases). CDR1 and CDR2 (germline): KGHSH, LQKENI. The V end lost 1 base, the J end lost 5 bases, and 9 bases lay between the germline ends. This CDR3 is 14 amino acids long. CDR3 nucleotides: TGTGCCAGCTCACCACGAGGGGTTGATCAGCCCCAGCATTTT. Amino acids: CASSPRGVDQPQHF.